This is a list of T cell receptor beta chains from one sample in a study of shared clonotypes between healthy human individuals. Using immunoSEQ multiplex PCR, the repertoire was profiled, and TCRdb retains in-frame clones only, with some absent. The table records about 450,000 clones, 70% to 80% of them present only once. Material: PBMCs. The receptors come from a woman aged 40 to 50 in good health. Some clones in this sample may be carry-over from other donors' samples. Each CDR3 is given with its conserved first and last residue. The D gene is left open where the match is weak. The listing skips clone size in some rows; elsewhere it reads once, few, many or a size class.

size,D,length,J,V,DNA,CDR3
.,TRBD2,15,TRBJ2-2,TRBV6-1,TGTGCCAGCAGGGCGGGAGGGGGGAACACCGGGGAGCTGTTTTTT,CASRAGGGNTGELFF
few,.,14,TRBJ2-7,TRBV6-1,TGTGCCAGCAGTGAAGAGGGCCCTACCTACGAGCAGTACTTC,CASSEEGPTYEQYF
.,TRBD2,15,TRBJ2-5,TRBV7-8,TGTGCCAGCAGCTTTAGCGGGAGGCCCGAAGAGACCCAGTACTTC,CASSFSGRPEETQYF
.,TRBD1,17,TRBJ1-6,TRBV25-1,TGTGCCAGCTCAGGATACTTACAGGGGGCGCGTAATTCACCCCTCCACTTT,CASSGYLQGARNSPLHF
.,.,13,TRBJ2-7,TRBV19,TGTGCCAGTAGTACGGGCCTCCCCTACGAGCAGTACTTC,CASSTGLPYEQYF
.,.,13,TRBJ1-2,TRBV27,TGTGCCAGCAGTTTTGGTAAGGGCTATGGCTACACCTTC,CASSFGKGYGYTF
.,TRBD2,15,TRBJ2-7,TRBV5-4,TGTGCCAGCAGCTTTGGGACTACGCTTCACTACGAGCAGTACTTC,CASSFGTTLHYEQYF
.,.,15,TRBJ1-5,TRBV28,TGTGCCAGCATTGAAAGGAGGCAGAGCAATCAGCCCCAGCATTTT,CASIERRQSNQPQHF
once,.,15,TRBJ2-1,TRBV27,TGTGCCAGCAGTTTAGACTTTGGAGTGGCGCAACACCCCTTCTTC,CASSLDFGVAQHPFF
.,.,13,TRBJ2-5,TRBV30,TGTGCCTGGAGCCCCGGGGCGCAGGAGACCCAGTACTTC,CAWSPGAQETQYF
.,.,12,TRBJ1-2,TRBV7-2,TGTGCCAGCAGCTTAGACAGGGCAGGCTACACCTTC,CASSLDRAGYTF
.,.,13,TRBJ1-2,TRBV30,TGTGCCTGGAGTGTGGGGGACTTCCATGGCTACACCTTC,CAWSVGDFHGYTF
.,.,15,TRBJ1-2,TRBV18,TGTGCCAGCTCACCTGATGCCGGGGCGGACTATGGCTACACCTTC,CASSPDAGADYGYTF
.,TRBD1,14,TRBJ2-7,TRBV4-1,TGCGCCAGCAGCCACGATCAGGGGGCCTACGAGCAGTACTTC,CASSHDQGAYEQYF
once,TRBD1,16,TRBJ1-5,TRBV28,TGTGCCAGCAGTCGCATCAGGGGGCTTGGCAATCAGCCCCAGCATTTT,CASSRIRGLGNQPQHF
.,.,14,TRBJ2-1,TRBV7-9,TGTGCCAGCAGCTTGGGGACTCCCGGGGATGAGCAGTTCTTC,CASSLGTPGDEQFF
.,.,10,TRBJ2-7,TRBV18,TGTGCCAGCTCGCCATACGAGCAGTACTTC,CASSPYEQYF
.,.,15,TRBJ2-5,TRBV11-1,TGTGCCAGCAGCTTGCGGACAGACTACCAAGAGACCCAGTACTTC,CASSLRTDYQETQYF
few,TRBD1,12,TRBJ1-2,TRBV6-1,TGTGCCAGCAGCGGACAGGGCTATGGCTACACCTTC,CASSGQGYGYTF
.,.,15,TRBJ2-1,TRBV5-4,TGTGCCAGCAGCCGCAGACTAGGGGCCTACAATGAGCAGTTCTTC,CASSRRLGAYNEQFF
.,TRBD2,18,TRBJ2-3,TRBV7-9,TGTGCCAGCAGCCTTACGACTAGCGCCATCCGTCTTGCAGATACGCAGTATTTT,CASSLTTSAIRLADTQYF
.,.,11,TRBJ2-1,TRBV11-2,TGTGCCAGCGGACCCTACAATGAGCAGTTCTTC,CASGPYNEQFF
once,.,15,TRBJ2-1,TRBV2,TGTGCCAGCAGGAAGTCCCGATACTCCTACAATGAGCAGTTCTTC,CASRKSRYSYNEQFF
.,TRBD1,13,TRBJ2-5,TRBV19,TGTGCCACCGGACAGGGAAGGGGGGAGACCCAGTACTTC,CATGQGRGETQYF
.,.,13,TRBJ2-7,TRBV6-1,TGTGCCAGCAGTGAAGGACGGAGATACGAGCAGTACTTC,CASSEGRRYEQYF
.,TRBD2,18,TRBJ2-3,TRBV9,TGTGCCAGCAGCGCGAGACTAGCGGGCGGGCGGGGCACAGATACGCAGTATTTT,CASSARLAGGRGTDTQYF
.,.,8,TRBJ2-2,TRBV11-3,TGCCCCCTTCCCGGGCTGTTTTTT,CPLPGLFF
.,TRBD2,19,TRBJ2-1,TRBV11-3,TGTGCCAGCAGCTTAGAGGGGACTAGCGGGAGGGCTGCCTACAATGAGCAGTTCTTC,CASSLEGTSGRAAYNEQFF
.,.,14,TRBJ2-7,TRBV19,TGTGCCAGTAGTAACCCCGGGACTTCTTACGAGCAGTACTTC,CASSNPGTSYEQYF
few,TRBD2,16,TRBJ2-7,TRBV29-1,TGCAGCGTTGGCCCTCGACTAGCGGGAGTCAAGGGCGAGCAGTACTTC,CSVGPRLAGVKGEQYF
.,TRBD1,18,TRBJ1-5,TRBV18,TGTGCCAGCTCACCAGTCCCGGACAGGGCCTATAGCAATCAGCCCCAGCATTTT,CASSPVPDRAYSNQPQHF
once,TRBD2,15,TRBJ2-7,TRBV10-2,TGCGCCAGCAGACTAGCGGGAGGGGCGTCCCACGAGCAGTACTTC,CASRLAGGASHEQYF
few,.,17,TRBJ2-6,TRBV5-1,TGCGCCAGCAGCTTAGGTACCACCGGGACTGGGGCCAACGTCCTGACTTTC,CASSLGTTGTGANVLTF
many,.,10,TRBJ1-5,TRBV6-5,TGTTCCACAGGGTTTCAGCCCCAGCATTTT,CSTGFQPQHF
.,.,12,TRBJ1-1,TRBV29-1,TGCAGCGTTTCAGAGTTGAACACTGAAGCTTTCTTT,CSVSELNTEAFF
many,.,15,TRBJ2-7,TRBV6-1,TGTGCCAGCAGTGAAGTCGAGGAAGGGGGGTACGAGCAGTACTTC,CASSEVEEGGYEQYF
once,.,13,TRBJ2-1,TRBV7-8,TGTGCCAGCAGCTTACTGGACCCTGGTGAGCAGTTCTTC,CASSLLDPGEQFF
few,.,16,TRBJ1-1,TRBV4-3,TGCGCCAGCAGCCATCTCCTAGACAGGCTGGACACTGAAGCTTTCTTT,CASSHLLDRLDTEAFF
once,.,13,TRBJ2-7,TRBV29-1,TGCAGCGTTGAAGCCCGCTCAGGGTACGAGCAGTACTTC,CSVEARSGYEQYF
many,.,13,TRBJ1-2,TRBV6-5,TGTGCCAGCAGTGAACAGGGTATCTATGGCTACACCTTC,CASSEQGIYGYTF
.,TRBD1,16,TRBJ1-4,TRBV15,TGTGCCACCAGCGTTAGGCAGGGGGCGACTAATGAAAAACTGTTTTTT,CATSVRQGATNEKLFF
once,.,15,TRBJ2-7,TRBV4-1,TGCGCCAGCAGCCAATTCAGCGGAGGAGGGTACGAGCAGTACTTC,CASSQFSGGGYEQYF
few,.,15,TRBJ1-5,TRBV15,TGTGCCACCAGCAGTATAAGAGAGTCTTATCAGCCCCAGCATTTT,CATSSIRESYQPQHF
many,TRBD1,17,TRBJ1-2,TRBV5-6,TGTGCCAGCAGCTTGGTGGCAGGGGGCGATAGGAACTATGGCTACACCTTC,CASSLVAGGDRNYGYTF
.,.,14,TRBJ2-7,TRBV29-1,TGCAGCGTCAACTCCGGGACTGGCCTTTACGAGCAGTACTTC,CSVNSGTGLYEQYF
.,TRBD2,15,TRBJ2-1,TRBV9,TGTGCCAGCAGCGTAGAGGGGACTAGGTACAATGAGCAGTTCTTC,CASSVEGTRYNEQFF
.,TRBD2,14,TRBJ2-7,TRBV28,TGTGCCAGCAGTTGGGCGGGAGGTTTCTACGAGCAGTACTTC,CASSWAGGFYEQYF
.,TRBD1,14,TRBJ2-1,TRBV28,TGTGCCAGCAGTCTTGGACAGGTAGGGAATGAGCAGTTCTTC,CASSLGQVGNEQFF
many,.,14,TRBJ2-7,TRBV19,TGTGCCAGTAGTATTACTAGCCGCTTCTACGAGCAGTACTTC,CASSITSRFYEQYF
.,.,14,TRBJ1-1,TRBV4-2,TGTGCCAGCAGCCAAGCCGGGGGCGAGGGTGAAGCTTTCTTT,CASSQAGGEGEAFF
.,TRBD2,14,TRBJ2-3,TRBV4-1,TGCGCCAGCTGCCTAGCGGGAGCCACAGATACGCAGTATTTT,CASCLAGATDTQYF
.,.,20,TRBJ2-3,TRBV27,TGTGCCAGCAGCCCCCGGCAAAGGGGACTTTCTTTGGATTTCACAGATACGCAGTATTTT,CASSPRQRGLSLDFTDTQYF
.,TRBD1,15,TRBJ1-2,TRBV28,TGTGCCAGCACCCGGATACAACAGGGGTCGGGCGGCTACACCTTC,CASTRIQQGSGGYTF